This passage covers 11 T cell receptor beta chains from one sample sequenced in a study of T cells in women clearing cervical HPV infection. Assay: immunoSEQ multiplex PCR; the TCRdb copy retains only in-frame clones and omits some. The sample holds approximately 35,000 clones. Sequenced material: blood buffy coat. Receptors originate from a woman aged 18-70 years with a cervical HPV16 infection that either progressed to CIN3+ or cleared (not recorded which).

Turning to this clone: The read ends 3 residues before the CDR3 terminus; that terminus is restored from the germline J gene. The V and J genes are TRBV19 and TRBJ2-3; 10 positions match TRBD2. Germline CDR1 reads LNHDA; CDR2 reads SQIVND (reference sequence). V lost 2 bases, J lost 1 base, and 9 bases stayed unmatched. The CDR3 loop spans 18 amino acids. The sequenced CDR3 bases are TGTGCCAGTAGTATATCCCTCGAGCGGGGGGGCGGCACAGATACG. This gives the protein CASSISLERGGGTDT. The entire CDR3 reads CASSISLERGGGTDTQYF.

As to this clone: From the germline J gene comes the end of the CDR3, since the read stops 3 residues before it. V is TRBV7-9 and J is TRBJ2-4; 10 nucleotides align to TRBD1. Germline assignment: CDR1 SEHNR and CDR2 FQNEAQ (reference sequence). The CDR3 contains 15 residues. Partial CDR3 DNA: TGTGCCAGCAGCTTAGGACAGGGGGCGCAATATGGT. It is translated as CASSLGQGAQYG. The full CDR3 reads CASSLGQGAQYGQYF.

As to this clone: The read is 3 residues too short to cover the CDR3 end, so that end is filled in from the germline J gene. The gene calls are TRBV2 and TRBJ1-1, with D perhaps matching TRBD1 (5 bases). From germline, CDR1 is SNHLY and CDR2 FYNNEI. This CDR3 comprises 14 residues. V lost 7 bases to trimming and J lost 0 bases, with 12 bases between them. The CDR3 protein is CASTAAGLNTEAFF. The part of the CDR3 DNA that was read is TGTGCCAGCACGGCGGCAGGGCTGAACACTGAA.

Regarding this clone: The CDR3 end falls 3 residues outside the read, so it is completed with the germline J gene. This chain links TRBV19 with TRBJ2-1, with no clear D. V lost 2 bases to trimming and J lost 5 bases, with 10 bases between them. The CDR3 loop spans 14 amino acids. Germline CDR1 reads LNHDA; CDR2 reads SQIVND (reference sequence). CDR3 bases read: TGTGCCAGTAGTATAAGAGGTCCCAACAATGAG. Translated, it gives CASSIRGPNNE. The full CDR3 protein reads CASSIRGPNNEQFF.

On this clone itself: The read gets to within 3 residues of the CDR3 end, and the germline J gene fills in the rest. The chain employs TRBV11-2 and TRBJ2-3, with TRBD1 matching over 7 bases. This CDR3 contains 14 residues. Germline values: CDR1 SGHAT, CDR2 FQNNGV. Here the CDR3 reads CASSPTRGKETQYF. The CDR3 bases that were read are TGTGCCAGCAGCCCAACCAGGGGGAAAGAGACG.

A note on this clone: The read gets to within 3 residues of the CDR3 end, and the germline J gene fills in the rest. This chain joins TRBV20-1 and TRBJ1-5; a possible D gene is TRBD1 (5 bases). This CDR3 has 15 amino acids. Trimming took off 5 bases at V and 1 base at J, with 15 bases between the two ends. The V gene's germline CDR1 is DFQATT and CDR2 SNEGSKA (reference sequence). The CDR3 bases that were read are TGCAGTGCTCAAACGCCGGGGGACAGCAATCAGCCC. This codes for CSAQTPGDSNQP. The entire CDR3 is CSAQTPGDSNQPQHF.

Regarding this clone: The CDR3 end falls 3 residues outside the read, so it is completed with the germline J gene. This chain joins TRBV10-3 and TRBJ1-1, with D unresolved. This CDR3 has 15 amino acids. Germline loops: CDR1 ENHRY, CDR2 SYGVKD. The ends were cut back, 6 bases at V and 0 bases at J, with 14 bases in the middle. The CDR3 sequence: CAIRSDEGLNTEAFF. The CDR3 bases that were read are TGTGCCATCAGGAGTGACGAGGGCTTGAACACTGAA.

With respect to this clone: The observed sequence ends 3 residues before the CDR3 terminus, with the missing tail filled in from the germline J gene. The chain couples TRBV29-1 to TRBJ1-1, with unresolved D. Germline V gives CDR1 SQVTM, CDR2 ANQGSEA. The CDR3 length is 11 residues. The CDR3 loop is CSVAVSREAFF. CDR3 DNA, as far as it was read: TGCAGCGTGGCCGTGTCCAGAGAA.

Of note for this clone: From the germline J gene comes the end of the CDR3, since the read stops 3 residues before it. The chain carries TRBV5-5 and TRBJ1-5, with D maybe TRBD1 (6 bases). This CDR3 has 14 residues. Trimming cost V 4 bases and J 5 bases, with 13 bases left between them. The germline gives CDR1 SGHKS, CDR2 YYEKEE (reference sequence). CDR3 region: CASSQAGGDQPQHF. CDR3 DNA (partial): TGTGCCAGCAGCCAAGCGGGGGGCGATCAGCCC.

CDR3 sequence: CASSEARLADTDTYTF. The covered CDR3 bases are TGTGCCAGCAGTGAAGCGCGTCTAGCGGACACAGATACC. This chain uses TRBV2 with TRBJ1-2; a weak D match, TRBD1 (5 bases). Read sequence stops 3 residues before the CDR3 end, and the germline J gene provides the missing end. The germline gives CDR1 SNHLY, CDR2 FYNNEI. The CDR3 is 16 residues long.

For this clone: The read ends 3 residues shy of where the CDR3 ends; the end is completed using the germline J gene. The rearrangement links TRBV2 to TRBJ1-1; no clear D gene. CDR3 length: 13 amino acids. The V and J ends lost 2 bases and 5 bases respectively, with 9 bases between them. Germline V gives CDR1 SNHLY, CDR2 FYNNEI. The CDR3 protein is CASSEPRETEAFF. Incomplete CDR3 DNA: TGTGCCAGCAGTGAACCCAGAGAAACTGAA. Based on the CDR3 plus reference TRBV2 and TRBJ1-1, the full variable domain is EPEVTQTPSHQVTQMGQEVILRCVPISNHLYFYWYRQILGQKVEFLVSFYNNEISEKSEIFDDQFSVERPDGSNFTLKIRSTKLEDSAMYFCASSEPRETEAFFGQGTRLTVV.